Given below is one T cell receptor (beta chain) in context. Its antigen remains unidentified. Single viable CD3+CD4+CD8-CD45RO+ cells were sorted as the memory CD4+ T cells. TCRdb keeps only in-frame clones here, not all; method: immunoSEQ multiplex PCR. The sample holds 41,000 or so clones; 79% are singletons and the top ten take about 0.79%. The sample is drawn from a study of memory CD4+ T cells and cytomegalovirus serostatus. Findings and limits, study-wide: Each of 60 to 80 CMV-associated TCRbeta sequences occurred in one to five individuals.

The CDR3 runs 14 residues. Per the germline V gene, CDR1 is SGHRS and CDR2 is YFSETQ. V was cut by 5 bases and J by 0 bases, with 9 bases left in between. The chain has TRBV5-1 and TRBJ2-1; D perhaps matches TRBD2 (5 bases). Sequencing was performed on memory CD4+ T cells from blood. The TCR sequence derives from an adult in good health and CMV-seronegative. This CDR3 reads CASRPGISYNEQFF. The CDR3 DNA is TGCGCCAGCAGACCCGGGATCTCCTACAATGAGCAGTTCTTC.